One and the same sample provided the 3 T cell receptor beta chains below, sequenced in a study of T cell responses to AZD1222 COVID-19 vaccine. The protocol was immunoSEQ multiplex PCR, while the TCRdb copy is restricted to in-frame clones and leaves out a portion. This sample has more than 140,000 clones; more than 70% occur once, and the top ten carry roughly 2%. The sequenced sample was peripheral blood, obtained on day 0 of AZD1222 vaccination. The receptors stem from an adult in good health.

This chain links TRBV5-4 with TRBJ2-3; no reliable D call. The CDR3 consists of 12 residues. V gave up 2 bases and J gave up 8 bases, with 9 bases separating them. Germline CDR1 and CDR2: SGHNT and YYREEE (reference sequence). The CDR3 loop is CASSLVSGTQYF. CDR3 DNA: TGTGCCAGCAGCTTAGTGTCAGGTACGCAGTATTTT.

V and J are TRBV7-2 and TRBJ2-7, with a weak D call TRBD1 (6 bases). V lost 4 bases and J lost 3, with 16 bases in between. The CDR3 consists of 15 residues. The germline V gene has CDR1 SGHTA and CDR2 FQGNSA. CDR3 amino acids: CASSSRPPGVYEQYF. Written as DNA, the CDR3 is TGTGCCAGCAGCTCAAGACCCCCAGGGGTCTACGAGCAGTACTTC.

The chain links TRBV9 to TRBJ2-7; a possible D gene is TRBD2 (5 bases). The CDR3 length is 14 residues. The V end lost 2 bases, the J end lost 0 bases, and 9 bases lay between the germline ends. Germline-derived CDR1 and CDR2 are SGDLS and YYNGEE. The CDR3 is CASSVTSGSYEQYF. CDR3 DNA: TGTGCCAGCAGCGTTACCAGCGGCTCCTACGAGCAGTACTTC.